The 12 T cell receptor beta chains below all came from one sample that was sequenced in a study of blood T cell repertoires in COVID-19. This table comes from immunoSEQ multiplex PCR, and its TCRdb copy is limited to in-frame clones, with some not included. The sample gives about 47,000 clones, over 75% of which show up once; around a quarter is in the top ten. Material for sequencing was peripheral blood. The source is a woman of 80 years or more with COVID-19, enrolled during active disease.

The rearrangement uses TRBV4-1 and TRBJ2-7; possible D gene TRBD1, 6 bases. Germline CDR1 is MGHRA and CDR2 is YSYEKL. Trimming pared 5 bases from V and 3 bases from J, leaving 14 bases between. The CDR3 loop spans 14 amino acids. The CDR3 region is CASSSLTGDYEQYF. The CDR3 nucleotides are TGCGCCAGCAGCTCCCTGACAGGAGACTACGAGCAGTACTTC.

This clone has a handful of counts. The chain is built from TRBV19 and TRBJ2-1; D might be TRBD1 (6 bases). The CDR3 contains 17 residues. The ends were cut back, 1 base at V and 9 bases at J, with 22 bases in the middle. The V gene's germline CDR1 is LNHDA and CDR2 SQIVND (reference sequence). The CDR3 DNA is TGTGCCAGTAGTATAGGTTCTACAGGGAAAGGACGGATTGAGCAGTTCTTC. Translated, it gives CASSIGSTGKGRIEQFF.

The chain links TRBV2 to TRBJ2-5, with D maybe TRBD2 (5 bases). V dropped 8 bases and J dropped 1 base, with 11 bases sitting between them. The germline CDR1 and CDR2 sequences are SNHLY and FYNNEI. This CDR3 is 13 amino acids long. The CDR3 bases are TGTGCCAGCGGAGGACGGATCCAAGAGACCCAGTACTTC. The encoded protein is CASGGRIQETQYF.

This clone was seen more than once but under ten times. The chain has TRBV19 and TRBJ2-1; TRBD2 aligns across 7 bases. The CDR3 length is 13 residues. Germline CDR1 is LNHDA and CDR2 is SQIVND (reference sequence). J lost 5 bases, V lost 7 bases, and 5 bases had no gene match. DNA of the CDR3: TGTGCCAGTAATACGGGAGGTCACAATGAGCAGTTCTTC. Residues: CASNTGGHNEQFF.

J is TRBJ2-1 and V is TRBV2; 7 bases fit TRBD2. V lost 5 bases and J lost 2; bases outside the gene matches: 12. This CDR3 region has 17 residues. The germline V gene encodes CDR1 SNHLY and CDR2 FYNNEI. The chain's CDR3 is CASSPLPGTIAYNEQFF. The CDR3 region has the DNA TGTGCCAGCAGTCCACTCCCCGGGACTATAGCCTACAATGAGCAGTTCTTC.

The DNA for the CDR3 is TGTGCCAGCAGCCCGGGTGGCTACACCTTC. This codes for CASSPGGYTF. J is TRBJ1-2 and V is TRBV5-6; D ambiguous. Germline values: CDR1 SGHDT, CDR2 YYEEEE. CDR3 length: 10 amino acids. Trimming removed 4 bases from V and 7 bases from J, with 5 bases in between.

The chain recombines TRBV28 with TRBJ2-5, with TRBD1 as a possible D gene (6 bases). V lost 5 bases, J lost 4 bases, and 14 bases lay in between. Germline V gene data show CDR1 as MDHEN and CDR2 as SYDVKM. CDR3 length: 14 amino acids. This chain's CDR3 is CASSPRRGGETQYF. CDR3 DNA sequence: TGTGCCAGCAGTCCCCGCAGGGGTGGAGAGACCCAGTACTTC.

The chain links TRBV19 to TRBJ2-1; D perhaps matches TRBD2 (5 bases). V shed 5 bases and J shed 6 bases, with 17 bases lying between them. The CDR3 length is 15 residues. Germline V gene sequence: CDR1 LNHDA, CDR2 SQIVND (reference sequence). CDR3 amino acids: CASSRSGSLPNEQFF. DNA of the CDR3: TGTGCCAGTAGTCGATCGGGATCGTTACCCAATGAGCAGTTCTTC.

The chain has TRBV7-9 and TRBJ2-7, with TRBD2 identical over 8 bases. With 5 bases clipped from V and 5 bases from J, the junction kept 5 bases outside the gene matches. CDR1 SEHNR and CDR2 FQNEAQ come from the germline V gene (reference sequence). The CDR3 runs to 13 residues. The CDR3: CASSPGREDEQYF. The DNA for the CDR3 is TGTGCCAGCAGCCCCGGGAGGGAGGACGAGCAGTACTTC. The full variable domain, its missing parts supplied by reference TRBV7-9 and TRBJ2-7, is DTGVSQNPRHKITKRGQNVTFRCDPISEHNRLYWYRQTLGQGPEFLTYFQNEAQLEKSRLLSDRFSAERPKGSFSTLEIQRTEQGDSAMYLCASSPGREDEQYFGPGTRLTVT.

The CDR3 sequence is CSATGVVNTEAFF. For the CDR3, the DNA is TGCAGCGCAACAGGGGTAGTGAACACTGAAGCTTTCTTT. The V call is TRBV29-1, the J call TRBJ1-1, with TRBD1 matching 7 bases. V lost 7 bases to trimming and J lost 0 bases; unmatched junction nucleotides: 5. This CDR3 has 13 residues. From germline, CDR1 is SQVTM and CDR2 ANQGSEA.

V is TRBV5-1 and J is TRBJ2-3; D might be TRBD2 (6 bases). CDR1 and CDR2 from the germline V gene are SGHRS and YFSETQ. CDR3 length: 15 amino acids. V dropped 5 bases and J dropped 2 bases, with 15 bases sitting between them. The CDR3 here is CASSDRRGSTDTQYF. The CDR3 DNA is TGCGCCAGCAGTGACCGGCGGGGTTCCACAGATACGCAGTATTTT.

The chain carries TRBV30 and TRBJ2-5; a weak D match, TRBD1 (6 bases). CDR1 GTSNPN and CDR2 SVGIG come from the germline V gene (reference sequence). The CDR3 extends over 12 amino acids. V gave up 2 bases and J gave up 6 bases, with 10 bases separating them. The CDR3 DNA reads as TGTGCCTGGAGTTACAGGGTTAAGACCCAGTACTTC. This codes for CAWSYRVKTQYF.